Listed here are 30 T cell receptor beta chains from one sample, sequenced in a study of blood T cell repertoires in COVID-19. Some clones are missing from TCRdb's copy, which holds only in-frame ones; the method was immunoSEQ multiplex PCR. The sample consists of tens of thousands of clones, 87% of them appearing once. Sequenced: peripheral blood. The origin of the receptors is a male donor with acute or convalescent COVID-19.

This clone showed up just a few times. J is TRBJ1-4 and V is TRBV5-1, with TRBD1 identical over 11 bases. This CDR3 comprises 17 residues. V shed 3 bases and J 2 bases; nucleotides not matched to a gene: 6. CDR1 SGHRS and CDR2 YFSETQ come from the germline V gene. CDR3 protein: CASSYRTGGTTNEKLFF. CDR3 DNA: TGCGCCAGCAGCTACAGGACAGGGGGCACGACTAATGAAAAACTGTTTTTT.

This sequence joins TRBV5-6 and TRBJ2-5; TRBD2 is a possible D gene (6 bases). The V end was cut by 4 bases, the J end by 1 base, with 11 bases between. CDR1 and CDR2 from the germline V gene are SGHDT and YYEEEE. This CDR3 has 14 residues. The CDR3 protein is CASSPVGGQETQYF. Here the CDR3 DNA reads TGTGCCAGCAGCCCGGTGGGGGGCCAAGAGACCCAGTACTTC.

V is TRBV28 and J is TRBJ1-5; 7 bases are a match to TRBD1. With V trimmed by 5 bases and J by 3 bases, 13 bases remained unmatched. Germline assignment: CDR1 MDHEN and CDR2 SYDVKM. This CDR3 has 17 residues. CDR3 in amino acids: CASSPPPHRGTNQPQHF. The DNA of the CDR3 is TGTGCCAGCAGTCCCCCTCCCCACAGGGGTACCAATCAGCCCCAGCATTTT.

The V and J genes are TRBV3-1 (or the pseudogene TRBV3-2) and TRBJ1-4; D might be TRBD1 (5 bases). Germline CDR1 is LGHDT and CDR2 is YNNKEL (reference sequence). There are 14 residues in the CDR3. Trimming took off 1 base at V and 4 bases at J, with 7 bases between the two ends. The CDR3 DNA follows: TGTGCCAGCAGCCAAGTGGGACTTAATGAAAAACTGTTTTTT. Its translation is CASSQVGLNEKLFF.

The CDR3 spells CASSQEGQGLEEQYF. The DNA of the CDR3 is TGCGCCAGCAGCCAAGAGGGCCAGGGGCTGGAAGAGCAGTACTTC. The V gene is TRBV4-1, the J gene TRBJ2-7, with D tentatively TRBD1 (6 bases). Deletions cut 0 bases from V and 7 bases from J, with 16 bases between. Looked up from germline, CDR1 is MGHRA and CDR2 is YSYEKL. The CDR3 consists of 15 residues.

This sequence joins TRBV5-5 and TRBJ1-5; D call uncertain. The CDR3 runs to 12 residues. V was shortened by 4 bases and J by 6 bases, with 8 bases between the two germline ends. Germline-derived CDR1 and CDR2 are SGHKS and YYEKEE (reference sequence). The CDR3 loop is CASSLLGQPQHF. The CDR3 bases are TGTGCCAGCAGCCTCCTAGGTCAGCCCCAGCATTTT.

The CDR3 protein is CASSPDSLSGNTIYF. The DNA for the CDR3 is TGCGCCAGCAGCCCCGACAGCCTCTCTGGAAACACCATATATTTT. The rearrangement links TRBV5-1 to TRBJ1-3; possible D gene TRBD1, 5 bases. The CDR3 runs 15 residues. Germline CDR1 and CDR2: SGHRS and YFSETQ. V was cut by 4 bases and J by 0 bases, with 11 bases left in between. Full variable domain (remainder filled in from reference TRBV5-1 and TRBJ1-3): KAGVTQTPRYLIKTRGQQVTLSCSPISGHRSVSWYQQTPGQGLQFLFEYFSETQRNKGNFPGRFSGRQFSNSRSEMNVSTLELGDSALYLCASSPDSLSGNTIYFGEGSWLTVV.

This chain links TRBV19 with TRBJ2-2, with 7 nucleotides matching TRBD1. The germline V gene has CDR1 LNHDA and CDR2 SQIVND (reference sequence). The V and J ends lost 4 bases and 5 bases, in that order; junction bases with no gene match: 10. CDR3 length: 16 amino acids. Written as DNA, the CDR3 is TGTGCCAGTAGTACCTACCCGGGACAGAAGACCGGGGAGCTGTTTTTT. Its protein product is CASSTYPGQKTGELFF.

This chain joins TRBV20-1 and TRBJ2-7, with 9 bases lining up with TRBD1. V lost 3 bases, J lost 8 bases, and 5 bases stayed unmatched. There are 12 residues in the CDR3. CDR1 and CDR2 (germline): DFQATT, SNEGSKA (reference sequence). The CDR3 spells CSASYRGLKQYF. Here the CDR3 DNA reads TGCAGTGCTAGTTACAGGGGGCTCAAGCAGTACTTC.

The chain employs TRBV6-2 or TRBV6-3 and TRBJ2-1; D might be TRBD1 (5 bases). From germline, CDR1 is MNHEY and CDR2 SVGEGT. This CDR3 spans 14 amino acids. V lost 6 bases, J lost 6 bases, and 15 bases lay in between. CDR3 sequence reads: CASSPQGWSNEQFF. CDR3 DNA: TGTGCCAGCAGCCCCCAGGGTTGGAGCAATGAGCAGTTCTTC.

CDR3 loop: CASRDRVNTGELFF. The CDR3 DNA sequence: TGTGCCAGCAGGGACAGGGTTAACACCGGGGAGCTGTTTTTT. The chain combines TRBV6-5 with TRBJ2-2, with TRBD1 identical over 8 bases. V gave up 6 bases and J gave up 2 bases; unmatched junction bases: 2. Germline loops: CDR1 MNHEY, CDR2 SVGAGI. The CDR3 sequence is 14 residues long.

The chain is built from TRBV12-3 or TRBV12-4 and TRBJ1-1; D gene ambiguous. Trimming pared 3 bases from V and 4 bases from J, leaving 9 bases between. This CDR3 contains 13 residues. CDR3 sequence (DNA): TGTGCCAGCAGTTTTCGTCGGGGCACTGAAGCTTTCTTT. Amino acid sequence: CASSFRRGTEAFF.

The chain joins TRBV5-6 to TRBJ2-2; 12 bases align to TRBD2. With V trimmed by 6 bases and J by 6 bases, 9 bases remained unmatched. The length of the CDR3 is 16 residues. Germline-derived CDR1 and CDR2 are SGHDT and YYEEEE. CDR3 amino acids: CASNELAGGFAGELFF. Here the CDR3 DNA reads TGTGCCAGCAACGAACTAGCGGGGGGTTTCGCCGGGGAGCTGTTTTTT.

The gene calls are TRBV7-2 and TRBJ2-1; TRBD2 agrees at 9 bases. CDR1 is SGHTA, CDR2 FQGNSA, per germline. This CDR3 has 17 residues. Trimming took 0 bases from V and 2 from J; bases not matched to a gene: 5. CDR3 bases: TGTGCCAGCAGCTTAGCGATGCTAGCGGGGCCCTACAATGAGCAGTTCTTC. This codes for CASSLAMLAGPYNEQFF.

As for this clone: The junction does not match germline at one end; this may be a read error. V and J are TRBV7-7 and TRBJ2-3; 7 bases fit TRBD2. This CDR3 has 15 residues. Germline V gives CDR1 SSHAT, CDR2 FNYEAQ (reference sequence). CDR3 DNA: TGTGCTAGCAGCTTAGGACTAGGTATTTCAGATACGCAGTATTTT. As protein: CASSLGLGISDTQYF.

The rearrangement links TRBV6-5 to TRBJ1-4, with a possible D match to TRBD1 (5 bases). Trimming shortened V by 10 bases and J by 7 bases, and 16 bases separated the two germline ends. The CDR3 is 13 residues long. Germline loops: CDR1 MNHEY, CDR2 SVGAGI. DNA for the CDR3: TGTGCCACCCTGACGGGGGACTCTGAAAAACTGTTTTTT. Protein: CATLTGDSEKLFF.

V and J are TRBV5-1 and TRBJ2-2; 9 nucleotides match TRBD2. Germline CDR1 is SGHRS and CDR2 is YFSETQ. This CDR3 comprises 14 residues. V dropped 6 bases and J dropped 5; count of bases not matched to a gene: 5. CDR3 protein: CASNPAGGTGELFF. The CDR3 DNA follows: TGCGCCAGCAACCCAGCGGGGGGAACCGGGGAGCTGTTTTTT.

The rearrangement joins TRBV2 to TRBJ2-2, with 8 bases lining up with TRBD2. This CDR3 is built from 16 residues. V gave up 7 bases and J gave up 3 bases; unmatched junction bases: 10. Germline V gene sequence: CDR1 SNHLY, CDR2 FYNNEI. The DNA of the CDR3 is TGTGCCAGCACCGAAGCTAGCGGGTCCTACACCGGGGAGCTGTTTTTT. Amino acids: CASTEASGSYTGELFF.

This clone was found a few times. CDR3 DNA: TGTGCCACCACCGGACAATTTAATGAAAAACTGTTTTTT. Its protein product is CATTGQFNEKLFF. The chain is built from TRBV15 and TRBJ1-4; D is perhaps TRBD1 (5 bases). The CDR3 sequence is 13 residues long. The V and J ends lost 7 bases and 4 bases respectively, with 10 bases between them. Germline CDR1 and CDR2: LNHNV and YYDKDF (reference sequence). The full variable domain, its missing parts supplied by reference TRBV15 and TRBJ1-4, is DAMVIQNPRYQVTQFGKPVTLSCSQTLNHNVMYWYQQKSSQAPKLLFHYYDKDFNNEADTPDNFQSRRPNTSFCFLDIRSPGLGDTAMYLCATTGQFNEKLFFGSGTQLSVL.

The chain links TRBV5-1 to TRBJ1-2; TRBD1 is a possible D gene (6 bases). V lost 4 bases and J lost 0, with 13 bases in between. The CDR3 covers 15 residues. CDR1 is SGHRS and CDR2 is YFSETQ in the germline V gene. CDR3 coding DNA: TGCGCCAGCAGCGGGCAGGGGCAAGCTAACTATGGCTACACCTTC. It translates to CASSGQGQANYGYTF.

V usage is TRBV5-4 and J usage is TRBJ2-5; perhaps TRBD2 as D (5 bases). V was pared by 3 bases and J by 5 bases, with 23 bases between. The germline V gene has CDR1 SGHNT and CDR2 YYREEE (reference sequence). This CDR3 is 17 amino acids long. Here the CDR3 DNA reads TGTGCCAGCAGCTCCCCCGGGTTTGGACTTACTGGGGAGACCCAGTACTTC. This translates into CASSSPGFGLTGETQYF.

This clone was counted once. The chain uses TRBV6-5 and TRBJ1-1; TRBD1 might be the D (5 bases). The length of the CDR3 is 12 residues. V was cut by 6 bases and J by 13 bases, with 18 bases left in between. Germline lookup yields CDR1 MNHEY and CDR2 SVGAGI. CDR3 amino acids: CASRAPPGVGFF. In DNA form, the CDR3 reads TGTGCCAGCAGGGCCCCCCCGGGGGTTGGTTTCTTT.

In DNA form, the CDR3 reads TGTGCCAGCATAGGCGGGGCCCTGTACACTGAAGCTTTCTTT. Encoded protein: CASIGGALYTEAFF. The chain recombines TRBV6-5 with TRBJ1-1; D might be TRBD1 (5 bases). The CDR3 length is 14 residues. V was trimmed by 7 bases and J by 3 bases, leaving 15 bases between them. The germline CDR1 and CDR2 sequences are MNHEY and SVGAGI.

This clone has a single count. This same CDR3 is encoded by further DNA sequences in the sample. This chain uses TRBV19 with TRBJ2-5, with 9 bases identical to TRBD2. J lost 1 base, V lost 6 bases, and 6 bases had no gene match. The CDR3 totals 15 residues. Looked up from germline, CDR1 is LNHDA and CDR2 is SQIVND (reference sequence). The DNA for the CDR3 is TGTGCCAGTAGGGGTGGCGGGGGGGGCCAAGAGACCCAGTACTTC. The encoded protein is CASRGGGGGQETQYF.

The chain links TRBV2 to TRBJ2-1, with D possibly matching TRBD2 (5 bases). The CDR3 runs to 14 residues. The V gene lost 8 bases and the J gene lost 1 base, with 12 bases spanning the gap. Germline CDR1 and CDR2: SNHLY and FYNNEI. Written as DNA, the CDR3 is TGTGCCAGCGCAGCGGCTGGATCCTACAATGAGCAGTTCTTC. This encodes CASAAAGSYNEQFF.

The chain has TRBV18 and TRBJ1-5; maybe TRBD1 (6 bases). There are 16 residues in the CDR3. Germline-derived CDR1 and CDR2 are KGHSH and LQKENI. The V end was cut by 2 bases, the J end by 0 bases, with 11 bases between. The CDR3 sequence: CASSPGQPYSNQPQHF. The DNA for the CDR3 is TGTGCCAGCTCACCAGGACAGCCTTATAGCAATCAGCCCCAGCATTTT.

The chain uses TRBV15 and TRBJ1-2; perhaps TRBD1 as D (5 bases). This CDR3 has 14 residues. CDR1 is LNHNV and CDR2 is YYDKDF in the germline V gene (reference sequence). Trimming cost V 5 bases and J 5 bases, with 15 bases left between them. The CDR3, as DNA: TGTGCCACCAGCCCGGACACCTCGAGGTATGGCTACACCTTC. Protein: CATSPDTSRYGYTF.

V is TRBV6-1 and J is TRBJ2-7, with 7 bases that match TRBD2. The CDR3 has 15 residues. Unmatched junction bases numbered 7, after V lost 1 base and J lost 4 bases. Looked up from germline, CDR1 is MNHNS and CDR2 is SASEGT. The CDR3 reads CASSEVAGDLYEQYF. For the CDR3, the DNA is TGTGCCAGCAGTGAAGTTGCGGGGGACTTGTACGAGCAGTACTTC.

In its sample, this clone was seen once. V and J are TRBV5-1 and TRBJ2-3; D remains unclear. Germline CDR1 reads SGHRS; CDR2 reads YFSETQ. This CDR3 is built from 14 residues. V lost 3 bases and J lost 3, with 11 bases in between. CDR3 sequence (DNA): TGCGCCAGCAGCTCCGGGTCACCGACAGATACGCAGTATTTT. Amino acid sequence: CASSSGSPTDTQYF.

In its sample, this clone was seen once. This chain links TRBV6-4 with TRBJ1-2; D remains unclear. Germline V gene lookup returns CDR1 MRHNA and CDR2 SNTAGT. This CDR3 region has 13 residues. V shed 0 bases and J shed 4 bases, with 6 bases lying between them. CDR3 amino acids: CASSDSGSYGYTF. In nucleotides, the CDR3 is TGTGCCAGCAGTGACTCTGGCAGCTATGGCTACACCTTC.